In its sample, the clone carrying this T cell receptor (beta chain) was seen many times. Time point of the sample: patch test 1, 2 weeks after DPC sensitization. Treatment denoted: therapeutic diphenylcyclopropenone sensitization with weekly scalp DPC. Blood was collected ahead of every patch test applied. TCRdb re-derived calls from the RACE reads in MiXCR, one entry per CDR3 protein. The sample consists of 300,000 to 350,000 distinct CDR3 sequences, 5.5% to 8% of them appearing once. The data are from a study of human T cells and chemical hapten exposure. Study summary: DPC at 0.01% went onto the upper back in patch tests, read at 6 days.

CDR1 LGHNA and CDR2 YNFKEQ come from the germline V gene. The CDR3 contains 20 residues. Trimming took off 2 bases at V and 7 bases at J, with 30 bases between the two ends. The rearrangement joins TRBV4-2 to TRBJ2-4, with D perhaps matching TRBD1 (5 bases). The TCR sequence derives from a woman aged 18-30 years with alopecia areata. Some clones in this sample may be carry-over from other donors' samples. The specimen comprised whole blood, sampled in connection with sensitization to the hapten diphenylcyclopropenone (DPC). CDR3 bases: TGTGCCAGCAGCCAAACGCGCCAGAGTTTACGGGCAGGGCAACAGAACATTCAGTACTTC. Its protein is CASSQTRQSLRAGQQNIQYF.